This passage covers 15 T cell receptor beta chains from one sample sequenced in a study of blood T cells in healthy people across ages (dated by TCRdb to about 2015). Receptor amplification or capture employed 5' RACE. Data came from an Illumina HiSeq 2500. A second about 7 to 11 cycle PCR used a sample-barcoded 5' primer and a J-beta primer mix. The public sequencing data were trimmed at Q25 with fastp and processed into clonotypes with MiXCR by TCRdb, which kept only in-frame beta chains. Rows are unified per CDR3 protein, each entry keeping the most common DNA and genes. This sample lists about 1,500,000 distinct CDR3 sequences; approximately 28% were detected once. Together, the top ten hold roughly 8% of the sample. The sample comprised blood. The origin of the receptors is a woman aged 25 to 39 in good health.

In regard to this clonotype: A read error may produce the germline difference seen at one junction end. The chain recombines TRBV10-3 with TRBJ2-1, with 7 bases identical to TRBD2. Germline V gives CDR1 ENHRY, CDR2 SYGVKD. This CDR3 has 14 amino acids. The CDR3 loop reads CVISGREHRNEQFF. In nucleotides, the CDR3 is TGTGTCATCAGTGGGCGGGAGCACCGCAATGAGCAGTTCTTC.

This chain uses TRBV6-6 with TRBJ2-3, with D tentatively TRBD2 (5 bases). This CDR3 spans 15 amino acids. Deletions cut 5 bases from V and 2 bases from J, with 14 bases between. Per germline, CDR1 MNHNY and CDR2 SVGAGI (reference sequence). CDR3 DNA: TGTGCCAGCAGTGACCCCGGGATAAACACAGATACGCAGTATTTT. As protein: CASSDPGINTDTQYF.

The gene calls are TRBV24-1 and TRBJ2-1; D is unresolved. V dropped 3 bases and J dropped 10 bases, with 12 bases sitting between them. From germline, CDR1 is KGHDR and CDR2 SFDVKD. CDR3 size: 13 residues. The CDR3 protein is CATSDIMSDEQFF. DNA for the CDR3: TGTGCCACCAGTGATATTATGAGTGACGAGCAGTTCTTC.

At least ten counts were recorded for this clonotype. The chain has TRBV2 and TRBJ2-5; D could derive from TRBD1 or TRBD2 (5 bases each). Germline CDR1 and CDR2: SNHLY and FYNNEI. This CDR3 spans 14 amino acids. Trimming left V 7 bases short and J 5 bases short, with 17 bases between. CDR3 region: CASKPKMGVETQYF. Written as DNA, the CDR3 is TGTGCCAGCAAACCGAAGATGGGGGTCGAGACCCAGTACTTC.

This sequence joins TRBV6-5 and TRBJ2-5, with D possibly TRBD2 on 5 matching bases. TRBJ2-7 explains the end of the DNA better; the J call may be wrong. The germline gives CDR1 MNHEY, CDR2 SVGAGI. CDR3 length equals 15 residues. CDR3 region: CASSYSTGNSYEQYF. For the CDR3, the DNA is TGTGCCAGCAGTTACTCGACGGGGAACTCTTACGAGCAGTACTTC.

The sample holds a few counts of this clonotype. In DNA form, the CDR3 reads TGTGCCAGCAGGGGCCACCTTAGCACAGATACGCAGTATTTT. Its protein product is CASRGHLSTDTQYF. The V gene is TRBV28, the J gene TRBJ2-3; D gene uncertain. V lost 6 bases and J 0 bases, leaving 10 bases between the germline ends. In germline, CDR1 is MDHEN, CDR2 SYDVKM. The CDR3 totals 14 residues.

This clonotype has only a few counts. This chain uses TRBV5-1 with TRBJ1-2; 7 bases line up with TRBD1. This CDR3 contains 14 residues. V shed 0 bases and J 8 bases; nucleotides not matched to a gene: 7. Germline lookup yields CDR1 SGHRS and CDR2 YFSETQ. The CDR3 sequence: CASSLGTGLRGYTF. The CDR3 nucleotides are TGCGCCAGCAGCTTGGGGACAGGCCTACGCGGCTACACCTTC.

The CDR3 is CASSQGRAEQFF. Here the CDR3 DNA reads TGCGCCAGCAGCCAAGGGCGGGCCGAGCAGTTCTTC. This chain uses TRBV4-3 with TRBJ2-1; tentatively, D is TRBD2 (5 bases). Germline loops: CDR1 LGHNA, CDR2 YSLEER. The CDR3 sequence is 12 residues long. V lost 1 base and J lost 10, with 8 bases in between.

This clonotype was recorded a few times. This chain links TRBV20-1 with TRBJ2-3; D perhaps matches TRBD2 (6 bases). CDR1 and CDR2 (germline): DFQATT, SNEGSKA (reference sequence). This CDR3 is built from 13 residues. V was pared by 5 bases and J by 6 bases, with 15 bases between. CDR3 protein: CSAQSGQLDTQYF. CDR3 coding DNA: TGCAGTGCTCAAAGCGGGCAGCTCGATACGCAGTATTTT.

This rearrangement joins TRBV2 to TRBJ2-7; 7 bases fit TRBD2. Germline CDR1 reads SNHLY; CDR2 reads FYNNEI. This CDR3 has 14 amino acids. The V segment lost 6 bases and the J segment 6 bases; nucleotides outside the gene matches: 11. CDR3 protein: CASSLSGASREQYF. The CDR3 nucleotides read TGTGCCAGCAGCCTGAGCGGGGCGAGTCGCGAGCAGTACTTC.

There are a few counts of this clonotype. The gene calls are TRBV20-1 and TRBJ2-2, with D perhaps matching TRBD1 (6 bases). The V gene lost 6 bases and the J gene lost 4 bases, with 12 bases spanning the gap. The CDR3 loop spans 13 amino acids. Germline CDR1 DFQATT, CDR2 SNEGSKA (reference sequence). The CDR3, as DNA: TGCAGTGCAAAACAGGGATCCACCGGGGAGCTGTTTTTT. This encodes CSAKQGSTGELFF.

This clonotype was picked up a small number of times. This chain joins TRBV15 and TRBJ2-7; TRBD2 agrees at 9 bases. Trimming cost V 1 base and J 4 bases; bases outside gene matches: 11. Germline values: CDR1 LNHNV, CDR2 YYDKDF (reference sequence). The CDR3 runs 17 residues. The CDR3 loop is CATSRGKALAGSYEQYF. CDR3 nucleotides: TGTGCCACCAGCAGAGGGAAAGCTCTAGCGGGAAGTTACGAGCAGTACTTC.

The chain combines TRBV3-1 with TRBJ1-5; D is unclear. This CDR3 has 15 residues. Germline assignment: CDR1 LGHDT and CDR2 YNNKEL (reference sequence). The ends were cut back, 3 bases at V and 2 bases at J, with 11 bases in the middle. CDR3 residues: CASSQGWDGNQPQHF. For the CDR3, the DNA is TGTGCCAGCAGCCAGGGATGGGATGGCAATCAGCCCCAGCATTTT.

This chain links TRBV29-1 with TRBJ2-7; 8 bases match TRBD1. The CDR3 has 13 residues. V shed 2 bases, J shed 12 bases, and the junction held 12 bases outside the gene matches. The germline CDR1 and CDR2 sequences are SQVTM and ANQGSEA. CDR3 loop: CSVEYGDRNKMYF. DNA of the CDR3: TGCAGCGTTGAATACGGGGACAGGAATAAAATGTACTTC.

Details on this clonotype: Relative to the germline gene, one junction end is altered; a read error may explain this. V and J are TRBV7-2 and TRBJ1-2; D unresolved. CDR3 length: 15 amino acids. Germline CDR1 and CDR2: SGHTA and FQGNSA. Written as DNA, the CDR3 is TGTGCCTGCAGTCGAGAACAGCACGCCCCGAGTGGCTACACCTTC. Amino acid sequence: CACSREQHAPSGYTF.